Listed below are T cell receptor beta chains from one sample, sequenced in a study of blood T cells in healthy people across ages. TCRdb reprocessed the 5' RACE reads via MiXCR and lists one record per CDR3 protein. The sample lists about 900,000 distinct CDR3 sequences, around 48% occurring once. The sequenced sample consisted of blood. These receptors were collected from a man aged 25 to 40 in good health. CDR3s include the opening cysteine and the closing phenylalanine or tryptophan. The D gene is left open where the match is weak. Not all rows give a size; the values are once, few, many and, for expanded clones, a class.

v_call	d_call	clone_size	j_call	cdr3_aa	cdr3_nt
TRBV24-1	-	-	TRBJ1-5	CATSDQDRYREPQHF	TGTGCCACCAGTGATCAGGACCGTTACCGGGAGCCCCAGCATTTT
TRBV25-1	TRBD1	-	TRBJ1-1	CASRAGQTEAFF	TGTGCCAGCAGGGCGGGACAGACTGAAGCTTTCTTT
TRBV29-1	TRBD2	few	TRBJ2-4	CSVVMPGRDIQYF	TGCAGCGTTGTTATGCCAGGGAGGGACATTCAGTACTTC
TRBV6-2/TRBV6-3	-	-	TRBJ1-2	CASSYMGTYGYTF	TGTGCCAGCAGTTACATGGGGACCTATGGCTACACCTTC
TRBV11-3	-	many	TRBJ1-1	CASSFTGTNTEAFF	TGTGCCAGCAGCTTCACAGGGACGAACACTGAAGCTTTCTTT
TRBV6-5	-	few	TRBJ1-4	CASAPTNEKLFF	TGTGCCAGTGCTCCGACTAATGAAAAACTGTTTTTT
TRBV20-1	-	-	TRBJ2-1	CSAREKSQGNEQFF	TGCAGTGCTAGAGAAAAGTCGCAGGGAAATGAGCAGTTCTTC
TRBV28	-	-	TRBJ2-3	CASSLGAERTTDTQYF	TGTGCCAGCAGTTTGGGGGCCGAACGGACCACAGATACGCAGTATTTT
TRBV5-1	TRBD2	-	TRBJ2-4	CASSETSGKNIQYF	TGCGCCAGCAGCGAGACTAGCGGGAAAAACATTCAGTACTTC
TRBV20-1	-	once	TRBJ1-2	CSARGISGSSYGYTF	TGCAGTGCTAGAGGAATCTCCGGATCATCCTATGGCTACACCTTC
TRBV4-2	-	-	TRBJ1-1	CASSQDFQGGAEAFF	TGTGCCAGCAGCCAAGATTTCCAGGGAGGCGCTGAAGCTTTCTTT